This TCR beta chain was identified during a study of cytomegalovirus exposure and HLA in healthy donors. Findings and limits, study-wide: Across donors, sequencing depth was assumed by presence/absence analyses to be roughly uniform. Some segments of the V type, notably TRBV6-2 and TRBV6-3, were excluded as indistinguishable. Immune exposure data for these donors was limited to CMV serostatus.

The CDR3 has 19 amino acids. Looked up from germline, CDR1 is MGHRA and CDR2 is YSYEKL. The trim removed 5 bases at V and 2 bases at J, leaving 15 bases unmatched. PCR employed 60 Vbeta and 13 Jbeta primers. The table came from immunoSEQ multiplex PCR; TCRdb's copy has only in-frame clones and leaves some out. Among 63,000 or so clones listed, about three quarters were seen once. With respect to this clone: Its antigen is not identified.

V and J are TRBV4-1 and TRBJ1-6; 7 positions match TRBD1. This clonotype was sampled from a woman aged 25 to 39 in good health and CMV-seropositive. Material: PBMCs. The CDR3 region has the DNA TGCGCCAGCAGCGTAGGGGGCGGCTCTGGAGGTCCCTATAATTCACCCCTCCACTTT. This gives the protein CASSVGGGSGGPYNSPLHF.